Listed here are 29 T cell receptor beta chains from one sample, sequenced in a study of blood T cell repertoires in COVID-19. Measured with immunoSEQ multiplex PCR; TCRdb has only the in-frame clones, and not every one. The table records some 300,000 clones, 80% to 90% of them present only once. The sample consisted of PBMCs or T cells enriched from blood (not recorded which). The receptors were gathered from a man aged 25 to 45 who had recovered from COVID-19.

The V call is TRBV5-1, the J call TRBJ1-1; 7 bases fit TRBD1. The V gene end was trimmed by 2 bases and the J gene end by 4 bases; junction bases not matched to a gene: 5. Germline assignment: CDR1 SGHRS and CDR2 YFSETQ. This CDR3 region has 14 residues. The CDR3 nucleotides read TGCGCCAGCAGCTTCGGTGACAGGGCCACTGAAGCTTTCTTT. This sequence encodes CASSFGDRATEAFF.

The chain couples TRBV5-1 to TRBJ1-1; 8 nucleotides agree with TRBD1. Germline CDR1 is SGHRS and CDR2 is YFSETQ. The CDR3 is 14 residues long. Germline trimming cut 3 bases from V and 0 bases from J; bases unmatched to any gene: 1. As DNA, the CDR3 is TGCGCCAGCAGCTCGACAGGGGTGAACACTGAAGCTTTCTTT. Translation: CASSSTGVNTEAFF.

The gene calls are TRBV12-3 or TRBV12-4 and TRBJ1-5; 9 bases fit TRBD1. Germline trimming cut 8 bases from V and 7 bases from J; bases unmatched to any gene: 3. CDR3 length: 12 residues. The CDR3 loop reads CASRQGGQPQHF. CDR3 nucleotides: TGTGCCAGCCGACAGGGGGGCCAGCCCCAGCATTTT.

The V and J genes are TRBV28 and TRBJ2-7; 9 bases line up with TRBD2. Trimming removed 4 bases from V and 11 bases from J; junction bases left unmatched: 15. This CDR3 has 15 amino acids. CDR1 is MDHEN, CDR2 SYDVKM, per germline. This CDR3 reads CASSSFSGRGGTEYF. The CDR3 nucleotides read TGTGCCAGCAGTTCATTTAGCGGGAGAGGGGGGACGGAGTACTTC.

The chain uses TRBV18 and TRBJ1-4; 9 bases map to TRBD1. The CDR3 runs to 17 residues. Per germline, CDR1 KGHSH and CDR2 LQKENI. V was pared by 3 bases and J by 0 bases, with 5 bases of the junction left unmatched. As DNA, the CDR3 is TGTGCCAGCTCACCCCGGACAGGGGTATCAACTAATGAAAAACTGTTTTTT. Amino acids: CASSPRTGVSTNEKLFF.

The V and J genes are TRBV18 and TRBJ2-7; 10 bases line up with TRBD1. The V gene's germline CDR1 is KGHSH and CDR2 LQKENI. Losses at the gene ends were 3 bases for V and 9 bases for J; bases not matched to a gene: 26. The CDR3 spans 20 residues. The CDR3: CASSPPNFNIVGTGESGQYF. The CDR3 region has the DNA TGTGCCAGCTCACCCCCAAACTTTAACATTGTGGGGACAGGGGAGAGTGGGCAGTACTTC.

The CDR3 spells CASSETRGATFYGYTF. The CDR3 DNA reads TGTGCCAGCAGTGAAACCAGGGGCGCTACTTTCTATGGCTACACCTTC. J is TRBJ1-2 and V is TRBV2, with D possibly TRBD1 on 6 matching bases. V lost 2 bases, J lost 4 bases, and 17 bases lay in between. CDR1 SNHLY and CDR2 FYNNEI come from the germline V gene. This CDR3 is 16 amino acids long.

The rearrangement links TRBV27 to TRBJ2-4; tentatively, D is TRBD1 (5 bases). Trimming stripped 10 bases from V and 6 bases from J, with 16 bases between. There are 13 residues in the CDR3. Looked up from germline, CDR1 is MNHEY and CDR2 is SMNVEV (reference sequence). This chain's CDR3 is CATLGAGGNIQYF. The DNA for the CDR3 is TGTGCCACCCTAGGGGCCGGCGGAAACATTCAGTACTTC.

This chain links TRBV11-2 with TRBJ2-1; the match to TRBD1 covers 7 bases. This CDR3 contains 17 residues. Germline V gene data show CDR1 as SGHAT and CDR2 as FQNNGV. V was pared by 1 base and J by 0 bases, with 6 bases of the junction left unmatched. The CDR3 region is CASSLALGQSSYNEQFF. The CDR3 DNA reads as TGTGCCAGCAGCTTAGCCTTGGGACAGAGCTCCTACAATGAGCAGTTCTTC. The variable domain in full, with the rest retrieved from reference TRBV11-2 and TRBJ2-1, is EAGVAQSPRYKIIEKRQSVAFWCNPISGHATLYWYQQILGQGPKLLIQFQNNGVVDDSQLPKDRFSAERLKGVDSTLKIQPAKLEDSAVYLCASSLALGQSSYNEQFFGPGTRLTVL.

This rearrangement joins TRBV30 to TRBJ1-1; D is possibly TRBD1 (6 bases). V dropped 3 bases and J dropped 4 bases, with 15 bases sitting between them. Germline CDR1 GTSNPN, CDR2 SVGIG (reference sequence). CDR3 size: 14 residues. The CDR3 loop is CAWRHQQGFTEAFF. The CDR3 DNA reads as TGTGCCTGGAGGCACCAACAGGGCTTCACTGAAGCTTTCTTT. Variable domain in full (rest from reference TRBV30 and TRBJ1-1): SQTIHQWPATLVQPVGSPLSLECTVEGTSNPNLYWYRQAAGRGLQLLFYSVGIGQISSEVPQNLSASRPQDRQFILSSKKLLLSDSGFYLCAWRHQQGFTEAFFGQGTRLTVV.

The rearrangement joins TRBV18 to TRBJ2-2, with D possibly TRBD2 on 5 matching bases. This CDR3 has 15 amino acids. Germline assignment: CDR1 KGHSH and CDR2 LQKENI. Deletions cut 2 bases from V and 6 bases from J, with 13 bases between. CDR3 loop: CASSPIQLVPGELFF. CDR3 DNA sequence: TGTGCCAGCTCACCAATTCAACTAGTACCCGGGGAGCTGTTTTTT. The entire variable domain, with the rest obtained from reference TRBV18 and TRBJ2-2, is as follows: NAGVMQNPRHLVRRRGQEARLRCSPMKGHSHVYWYRQLPEEGLKFMVYLQKENIIDESGMPKERFSAEFPKEGPSILRIQQVVRGDSAAYFCASSPIQLVPGELFFGEGSRLTVL.

This chain connects TRBV5-5 to TRBJ2-4, with D possibly being TRBD1 (6 bases). The germline V gene encodes CDR1 SGHKS and CDR2 YYEKEE (reference sequence). Trimming left V 4 bases short and J 1 base short, with 15 bases between. The CDR3 contains 16 residues. The CDR3 DNA reads as TGTGCCAGCAGCCTAATAACAGGGATGGCCAAAAACATTCAGTACTTC. This sequence encodes CASSLITGMAKNIQYF.

CDR3 protein: CSASRPSGSADTQYF. In DNA form, the CDR3 reads TGCAGTGCTAGTAGGCCTAGCGGGAGCGCAGATACGCAGTATTTT. The rearrangement uses TRBV20-1 and TRBJ2-3; TRBD2 matches at 10 bases. The ends lost 3 bases at V and 4 bases at J; junction bases unmatched: 7. CDR3 length: 15 amino acids. Germline-derived CDR1 and CDR2 are DFQATT and SNEGSKA (reference sequence).

V gene TRBV6-5 combines with J gene TRBJ1-2; 7 bases agree with TRBD1. The germline CDR1 and CDR2 sequences are MNHEY and SVGAGI. CDR3 length: 13 amino acids. Trimming cost V 8 bases and J 3 bases; bases outside gene matches: 6. The CDR3 reads CASATGWDYGYTF. The DNA of the CDR3 is TGTGCCAGCGCGACAGGGTGGGACTATGGCTACACCTTC.

The chain joins TRBV7-8 to TRBJ1-6, with D possibly matching TRBD1 (6 bases). The CDR3 loop spans 16 amino acids. Germline assignment: CDR1 SGHVS and CDR2 FQNEAQ. Between the trimmed V and J ends, which lost 5 bases and 2 bases, there was a span of 13 bases. The CDR3 coding sequence is TGTGCCAGCAGCGGATTACAGGGCCCCTATAATTCACCCCTCCACTTT. Its protein is CASSGLQGPYNSPLHF.

The CDR3: CASSEGLAGGYGANVLTF. Here the CDR3 DNA reads TGTGCCAGCAGCGAGGGACTAGCGGGGGGATATGGGGCCAACGTCCTGACTTTC. J is TRBJ2-6 and V is TRBV9, with 15 bases that match TRBD2. V gave up 3 bases and J gave up 3 bases; unmatched junction bases: 4. The CDR3 loop spans 18 amino acids. Germline V lookup: CDR1 SGDLS, CDR2 YYNGEE.

The chain links TRBV27 to TRBJ1-6; 7 bases are shared with TRBD1. CDR3 length: 14 residues. After removal of 5 bases from V and 6 bases from J, the junction contained 4 bases not matched to a gene. The germline V gene encodes CDR1 MNHEY and CDR2 SMNVEV (reference sequence). CDR3 nucleotide sequence: TGTGCCAGCAGTCCTTGGGACAGTAATTCACCCCTCCACTTT. Protein sequence: CASSPWDSNSPLHF.

The DNA of the CDR3 is TGTGCCAGCAGCTACGGGACAGGGGGAGGTGGCTACACCTTC. Protein sequence: CASSYGTGGGGYTF. This chain links TRBV13 with TRBJ1-2; TRBD1 agrees at 11 bases. The germline gives CDR1 PRHDT, CDR2 FYEKMQ (reference sequence). V trimming: 4 bases; J trimming: 7 bases; junction bases outside the gene matches: 5. The CDR3 has 14 residues.

V usage is TRBV6-5 and J usage is TRBJ1-3, with TRBD1 matching over 7 bases. From germline, CDR1 is MNHEY and CDR2 SVGAGI. With V trimmed by 0 bases and J by 3 bases, 5 bases remained unmatched. The CDR3 extends over 16 amino acids. The CDR3 DNA reads TGTGCCAGCAGTTACTCGAGGCAGGGGGATGGAAACACCATATATTTT. It encodes CASSYSRQGDGNTIYF.

The V gene is TRBV11-3, the J gene TRBJ2-3, with 12 bases lining up with TRBD2. CDR3 size: 18 residues. Germline values: CDR1 SGHNT, CDR2 YENEEA. Trimming cost V 4 bases and J 4 bases; bases outside gene matches: 12. CDR3 in DNA: TGTGCCAGCAGCTCGGTTTGGGAACTAGCGGGAGGACCAGATACGCAGTATTTT. Amino acids: CASSSVWELAGGPDTQYF.

The chain recombines TRBV5-6 with TRBJ1-5; 7 bases align to TRBD1. The CDR3 is made up of 14 amino acids. The germline CDR1 and CDR2 sequences are SGHDT and YYEEEE. V was clipped by 4 bases and J by 3 bases; unmatched bases: 4. CDR3 bases: TGTGCCAGCAGCCCCGGGACAGCCAATCAGCCCCAGCATTTT. Residues: CASSPGTANQPQHF.

The chain uses TRBV25-1 and TRBJ1-5; possible D gene TRBD1, 5 bases. Germline CDR1 reads MGHDK; CDR2 reads SYGVNS. The CDR3 has 13 residues. The CDR3 loop is CPPGGGPGQPQHF. The DNA for the CDR3 is TGTCCCCCGGGGGGTGGGCCGGGTCAGCCCCAGCATTTT.

The rearrangement links TRBV9 to TRBJ2-2; 10 bases line up with TRBD2. Unmatched junction bases numbered 5, after V lost 1 base and J lost 5 bases. This CDR3 has 16 residues. Per germline, CDR1 SGDLS and CDR2 YYNGEE. The CDR3 DNA follows: TGTGCCAGCAGCGTAAGCGGGAGGGCCGATACCGGGGAGCTGTTTTTT. It translates to CASSVSGRADTGELFF.

The chain links TRBV9 to TRBJ1-1; 8 bases align to TRBD1. From germline, CDR1 is SGDLS and CDR2 YYNGEE. The CDR3 has 17 residues. Losses at the gene ends were 0 bases for V and 5 bases for J; bases not matched to a gene: 12. The CDR3 sequence: CASSVAQGAHRGTEAFF. CDR3 nucleotides: TGTGCCAGCAGCGTAGCGCAGGGGGCGCATCGCGGGACTGAAGCTTTCTTT.

This chain links TRBV11-2 with TRBJ2-5, with D perhaps matching TRBD1 (6 bases). Per the germline V gene, CDR1 is SGHAT and CDR2 is FQNNGV. This CDR3 comprises 13 residues. V lost 3 bases to trimming and J lost 5 bases, with 10 bases between them. The CDR3 nucleotides are TGTGCCAGCAGCTTCTGGCAGGGGGAGACCCAGTACTTC. This sequence encodes CASSFWQGETQYF.

V is TRBV11-3 and J is TRBJ2-1; D might be TRBD2 (6 bases). This CDR3 is built from 12 residues. The ends were cut back, 5 bases at V and 8 bases at J, with 10 bases in the middle. CDR1 SGHNT and CDR2 YENEEA come from the germline V gene. As DNA, the CDR3 is TGTGCCAGCAGCATCCGGGACTATGAGCAGTTCTTC. It yields the protein CASSIRDYEQFF.

V usage is TRBV3-1 (or the pseudogene TRBV3-2) and J usage is TRBJ2-1, with D perhaps matching TRBD2 (5 bases). V dropped 1 base and J dropped 4 bases, with 17 bases sitting between them. Germline V CDR1 and CDR2: LGHDT, YNNKEL (reference sequence). The CDR3 runs 17 residues. In DNA, the CDR3 is TGTGCCAGCAGCCAAGCAACGGGCGGGTCGATTTACAATGAGCAGTTCTTC. This codes for CASSQATGGSIYNEQFF.

The rearrangement links TRBV19 to TRBJ2-1; 13 bases map to TRBD2. CDR1 is LNHDA, CDR2 SQIVND, per germline (reference sequence). This CDR3 has 18 amino acids. Trimming took 6 bases from V and 7 from J; bases not matched to a gene: 15. CDR3 region: CASRGGLAGIEVINEQFF. CDR3 nucleotides: TGTGCCAGTAGGGGGGGACTAGCGGGAATAGAGGTAATAAATGAGCAGTTCTTC.

This clone was seen once. The rearrangement links TRBV7-6 to TRBJ2-2; D may match TRBD1 or TRBD2 (6 bases each). Germline V CDR1 and CDR2: SGHVS, FNYEAQ. This CDR3 comprises 11 residues. The V end was cut by 10 bases, the J end by 7 bases, with 10 bases between. CDR3 sequence reads: CATRGGGELFF. CDR3 DNA sequence: TGTGCCACCAGGGGAGGCGGGGAGCTGTTTTTT.